One sample yielded the 14 T cell receptor beta chains listed below, sequenced in a study of spatial heterogeneity in lung cancer. MiXCR was run by TCRdb on the 5' RACE reads, yielding one entry per CDR3 protein. The sample carries under 40,000 distinct CDR3 sequences, about 6% recorded once. The sample's time point: sample taken at primary tumor resection. The study sequenced unsorted whole RNA from tumor, nontumor lung or frozen PBMC. This material consisted of PBMCs, taken at surgery. The receptors shown here come from a male donor with early-stage non-small cell lung cancer.

As to this clonotype: A much larger clonotype is one base distant, so this may be a read error. J is TRBJ1-6 and V is TRBV5-1, with D unclear. V lost 0 bases and J lost 11, with 6 bases in between. The CDR3 is 12 residues long. The germline V gene encodes CDR1 SGHRS and CDR2 YFSETQ. The CDR3 region is CASSLGNPPLHF. The CDR3 region has the DNA TGCGCCAGCAGCTTGGGAAATCCACCCCTCCACTTT.

This clonotype was counted many times. This chain links TRBV12-3 or TRBV12-4 with TRBJ1-1; the match to TRBD1 covers 9 bases. CDR3 length equals 12 residues. V shed 7 bases, J shed 6 bases, and the junction held 3 bases outside the gene matches. The CDR3 loop is CASTRTGAEAFF. The CDR3 nucleotides are TGTGCCAGCACCCGGACAGGGGCTGAAGCTTTCTTT.

This clonotype came up many times. This sequence joins TRBV6-2 or TRBV6-3 and TRBJ1-1; D is unresolved. CDR3 length equals 12 residues. Germline CDR1 and CDR2: MNHEY and SVGEGT. With 2 bases removed from V and 9 bases from J, the gap between germline ends came to 10 bases. As DNA, the CDR3 is TGTGCCAGCAGTTACATTACAGAAAAAGCTTTCTTT. Translated: CASSYITEKAFF.

Ten or more counts support this clonotype. CDR3 nucleotide sequence: TGTGCCAGCAGCCAATCGGGGCGACTACAGTATTTT. Its translation is CASSQSGRLQYF. This rearrangement joins TRBV14 to TRBJ2-3, with D perhaps being TRBD1 or TRBD2 (5 bases each). The CDR3 consists of 12 residues. Germline CDR1 SGHDN, CDR2 FVKESK. V gave up 2 bases and J gave up 12 bases, with 12 bases separating them. Variable domain in full (rest from reference TRBV14 and TRBJ2-3): EAGVTQFPSHSVIEKGQTVTLRCDPISGHDNLYWYRRVMGKEIKFLLHFVKESKQDESGMPNNRFLAERTGGTYSTLKVQPAELEDSGVYFCASSQSGRLQYFGPGTRLTVL.

This clonotype showed up just once. Possible read error: a much larger clone is one base away. V and J are TRBV6-5 and TRBJ1-5, with D perhaps TRBD1 (6 bases). The CDR3 contains 15 residues. The germline V gene encodes CDR1 MNHEY and CDR2 SVGAGI. This CDR3 reads CASSLGQGKNRPQHF. The CDR3, as DNA: TGTGCCAGCTCTCTGGGGCAGGGGAAAAATCGGCCCCAGCATTTT.

This clonotype came up many times. Written as DNA, the CDR3 is TGTGCCAGTCTGCTTTCTGGGTTCACTGAAGCTTTCTTT. As protein: CASLLSGFTEAFF. The gene calls are TRBV2 and TRBJ1-1, with D uncertain. The CDR3 loop spans 13 amino acids. CDR1 and CDR2 from the germline V gene are SNHLY and FYNNEI. Between the trimmed V and J ends, which lost 9 bases and 4 bases, there was a span of 15 bases.

The gene calls are TRBV4-3 and TRBJ1-4, with D unresolved. CDR1 and CDR2 (germline): LGHNA, YSLEER. The V end was cut by 7 bases, the J end by 3 bases, with 12 bases between. The CDR3 contains 14 residues. The CDR3 nucleotides read TGCGCCAGCAACTGCGGAGTGGCTAATGAAAAACTGTTTTTT. Its translation: CASNCGVANEKLFF.

The V call is TRBV10-3, the J call TRBJ2-5; TRBD1 aligns across 7 bases. Germline V gives CDR1 ENHRY, CDR2 SYGVKD. The CDR3 totals 15 residues. V was pared by 2 bases and J by 5 bases, with 8 bases of the junction left unmatched. CDR3 coding DNA: TGTGCCATCAGTGAGGTTAAGGGGGCGGCGGAGACCCAGTACTTC. Translating gives CAISEVKGAAETQYF.

This clonotype was observed at least ten times. The chain employs TRBV5-1 and TRBJ1-1; D unresolved. V lost 0 bases, J lost 6 bases, and 9 bases lay in between. CDR1 and CDR2 (germline): SGHRS, YFSETQ. The CDR3 consists of 13 residues. CDR3 in DNA: TGCGCCAGCAGCTTGGAGTCCCAGTCTGAAGCTTTCTTT. Amino acids: CASSLESQSEAFF.

This clonotype was observed many times. This chain joins TRBV7-9 and TRBJ2-7; possible D gene TRBD1, 6 bases. Looked up from germline, CDR1 is SEHNR and CDR2 is FQNEAQ (reference sequence). Trimming cost V 1 base and J 6 bases, with 16 bases left between them. This CDR3 spans 15 amino acids. The CDR3 here is CASSLVDRQIAEQYF. In DNA form, the CDR3 reads TGTGCCAGCAGCTTAGTAGACAGGCAAATAGCCGAGCAGTACTTC.

There are many counts of this clonotype. The chain uses TRBV5-1 and TRBJ2-7; 10 positions agree with TRBD2. CDR3 size: 14 residues. In germline, CDR1 is SGHRS, CDR2 YFSETQ. The junction had 5 bases not matched to a gene; V was cut back by 1 base and J by 7 bases. The CDR3 region has the DNA TGCGCCAGCAGCTTGCCTAGCGGGGGCAAAGAGCAGTACTTC. It codes for CASSLPSGGKEQYF.

Many counts were recorded for this clonotype. In DNA form, the CDR3 reads TGTGCCAGCAGCTTACGACAGGGCGCTAATGAAAAACTGTTTTTT. Its translation is CASSLRQGANEKLFF. The V gene is TRBV7-9, the J gene TRBJ1-4; 7 nucleotides align to TRBD1. V lost 2 bases to trimming and J lost 3 bases; unmatched junction nucleotides: 3. The germline gives CDR1 SEHNR, CDR2 FQNEAQ (reference sequence). This CDR3 is built from 15 residues.

This clonotype was found many times. This rearrangement joins TRBV4-1 to TRBJ2-7; the D gene could be TRBD1 or TRBD2 (5 bases each). Germline V lookup: CDR1 MGHRA, CDR2 YSYEKL. The CDR3 totals 15 residues. Deletions cut 5 bases from V and 1 base from J, with 15 bases between. DNA for the CDR3: TGCGCCAGCAGCTTAATGCCGGGACCATCCTACGAGCAGTACTTC. Its protein is CASSLMPGPSYEQYF.

This clonotype was counted many times. This chain connects TRBV11-3 to TRBJ2-4; 8 positions agree with TRBD1. The CDR3 is made up of 12 amino acids. Germline V gene sequence: CDR1 SGHNT, CDR2 YENEEA. The V gene end was trimmed by 5 bases and the J gene end by 10 bases; junction bases not matched to a gene: 4. For the CDR3, the DNA is TGTGCCAGCAGCATCGACAGGGGAATTCAGTACTTC. The encoded protein is CASSIDRGIQYF.